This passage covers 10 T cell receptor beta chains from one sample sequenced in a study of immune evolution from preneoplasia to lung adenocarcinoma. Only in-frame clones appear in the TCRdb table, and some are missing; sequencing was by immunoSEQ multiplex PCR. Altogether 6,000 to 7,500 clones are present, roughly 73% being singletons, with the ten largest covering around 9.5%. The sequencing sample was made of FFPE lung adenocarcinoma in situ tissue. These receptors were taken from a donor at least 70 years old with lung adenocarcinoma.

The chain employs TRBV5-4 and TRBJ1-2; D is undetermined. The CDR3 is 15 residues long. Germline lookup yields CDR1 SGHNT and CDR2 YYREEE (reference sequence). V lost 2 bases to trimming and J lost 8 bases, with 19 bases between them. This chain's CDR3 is CASSFVRQEFGGYTF. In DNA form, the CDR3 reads TGTGCCAGCAGCTTTGTCCGGCAGGAGTTTGGCGGCTACACCTTC.

The CDR3 DNA reads as TGTGCCAGCAGCCTGAGGAACTCCTACGAGCAGTACTTC. It is translated as CASSLRNSYEQYF. The chain carries TRBV5-6 and TRBJ2-7; D is unresolved. V was pared by 4 bases and J by 0 bases, with 8 bases between. There are 13 residues in the CDR3. From germline, CDR1 is SGHDT and CDR2 YYEEEE.

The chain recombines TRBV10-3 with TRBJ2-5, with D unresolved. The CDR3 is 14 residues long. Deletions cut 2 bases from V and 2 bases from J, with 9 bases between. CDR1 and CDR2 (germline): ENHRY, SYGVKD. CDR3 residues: CAISENLGQETQYF. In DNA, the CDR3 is TGTGCCATCAGTGAGAACCTCGGACAAGAGACCCAGTACTTC.

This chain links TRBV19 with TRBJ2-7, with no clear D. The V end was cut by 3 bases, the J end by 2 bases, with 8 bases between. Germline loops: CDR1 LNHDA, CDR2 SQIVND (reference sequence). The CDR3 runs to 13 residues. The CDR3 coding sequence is TGTGCCAGTAGTATTGCAGTAACCTACGAGCAGTACTTC. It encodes CASSIAVTYEQYF.

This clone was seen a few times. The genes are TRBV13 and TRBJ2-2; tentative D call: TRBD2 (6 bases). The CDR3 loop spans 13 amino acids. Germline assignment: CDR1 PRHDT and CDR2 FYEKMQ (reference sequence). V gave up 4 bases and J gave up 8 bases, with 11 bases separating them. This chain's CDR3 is CASSSGGVGELFF. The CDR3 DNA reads TGTGCCAGCAGCTCCGGGGGTGTAGGGGAGCTGTTTTTT. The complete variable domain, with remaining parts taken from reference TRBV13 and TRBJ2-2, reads AAGVIQSPRHLIKEKRETATLKCYPIPRHDTVYWYQQGPGQDPQFLISFYEKMQSDKGSIPDRFSAQQFSDYHSELNMSSLELGDSALYFCASSSGGVGELFFGEGSRLTVL.

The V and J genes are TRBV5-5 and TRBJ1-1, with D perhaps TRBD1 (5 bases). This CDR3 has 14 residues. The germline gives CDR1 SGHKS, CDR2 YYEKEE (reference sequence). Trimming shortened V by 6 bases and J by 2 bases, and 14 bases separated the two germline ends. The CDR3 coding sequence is TGTGCCAGCACCCGGGGGACCAGAAACACTGAAGCTTTCTTT. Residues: CASTRGTRNTEAFF.

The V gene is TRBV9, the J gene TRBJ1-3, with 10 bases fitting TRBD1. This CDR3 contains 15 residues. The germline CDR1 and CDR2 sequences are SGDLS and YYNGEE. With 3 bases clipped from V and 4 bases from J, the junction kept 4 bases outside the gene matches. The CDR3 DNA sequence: TGTGCCAGCAGCGAGGGACAGGGGCTCGGAAACACCATATATTTT. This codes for CASSEGQGLGNTIYF. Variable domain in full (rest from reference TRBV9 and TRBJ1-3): DSGVTQTPKHLITATGQRVTLRCSPRSGDLSVYWYQQSLDQGLQFLIQYYNGEERAKGNILERFSAQQFPDLHSELNLSSLELGDSALYFCASSEGQGLGNTIYFGEGSWLTVV.

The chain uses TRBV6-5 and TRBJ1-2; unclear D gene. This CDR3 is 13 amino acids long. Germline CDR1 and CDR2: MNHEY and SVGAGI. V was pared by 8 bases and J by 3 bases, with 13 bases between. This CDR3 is CASCSPVDYGYTF. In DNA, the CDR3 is TGTGCCAGCTGCTCCCCCGTAGACTATGGCTACACCTTC.

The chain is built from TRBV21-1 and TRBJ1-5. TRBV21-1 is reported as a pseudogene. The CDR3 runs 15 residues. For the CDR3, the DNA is TGTGCCAGCAGCAAAGCTAGAGGGCCCAATCAGCCCCAGCATTTT. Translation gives CASSKARGPNQPQHF.

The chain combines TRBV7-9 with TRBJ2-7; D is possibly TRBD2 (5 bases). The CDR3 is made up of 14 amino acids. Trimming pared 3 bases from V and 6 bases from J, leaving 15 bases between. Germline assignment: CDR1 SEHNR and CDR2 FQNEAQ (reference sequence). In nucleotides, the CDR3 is TGTGCCAGCAGCTTGGACGGAGGACCCCTCGAGCAGTACTTC. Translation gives CASSLDGGPLEQYF. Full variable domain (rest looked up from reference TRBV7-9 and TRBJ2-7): DTGVSQNPRHKITKRGQNVTFRCDPISEHNRLYWYRQTLGQGPEFLTYFQNEAQLEKSRLLSDRFSAERPKGSFSTLEIQRTEQGDSAMYLCASSLDGGPLEQYFGPGTRLTVT.